This T cell receptor beta chain was recorded in a study of graft-versus-host responses after intestinal transplantation. Study-level background: Transplant types were multivisceral, liver-intestinal, or isolated intestinal. Whole-study results and caveats: With peak circulating GvH clone levels came an association with early post-transplant HvG declines.

The table came from immunoSEQ multiplex PCR; TCRdb's copy has only in-frame clones and leaves some out. This repertoire shows about 94,000 clones, around nine tenths found once; its top ten account for 0.5%. The CDR3 contains 16 residues. From germline, CDR1 is MNHEY and CDR2 SVGAGI. Unmatched junction bases numbered 6, after V lost 0 bases and J lost 4 bases. With regard to this clone: Its antigen is as yet unknown.

The source of this sequence is a human donor who received an intestinal transplant. Sample: unstimulated CD8+ T cells sorted from spleen or lymph node cells, taken before intestinal transplant. The chain links TRBV6-5 to TRBJ1-2; 9 bases map to TRBD1. The DNA of the CDR3 is TGTGCCAGCAGTTACTCGGAGACAGGGGGGCTCTATGGCTACACCTTC. This gives the protein CASSYSETGGLYGYTF.